This TCR beta chain was recorded in a study of shared clonotypes between healthy human individuals. As for the study in general: Three plates were used per donor for CD4 naive, three for CD4 memory, two for CD8 naive and one for CD8 memory. Whole-study results and caveats: The sole specimen, blood, was sampled, and tissue repertoires likely differ.

On this clone: Its specificity is not known.

Some 30,000 T cell genomes, or approximately 200 ng DNA, went into the sorted-subset replicate PCRs. TCRdb's table, derived via immunoSEQ multiplex PCR, lists solely in-frame clones and lacks some. The sample has 700,000 to 950,000 clones; 90% to 98% are singletons. Selected positively for CCR7 and CD45RO-negative, naive CD8 cells excluded terminally differentiated effector memory CD45RA+ cells. The sequence was obtained from a young man in good health. Material for sequencing was naive CD8+ T cells sorted from blood.

CDR3 bases: TGTGCCAGCAGCGTAGGGGCTAGAGTAGAGACCCAGTACTTC. As protein: CASSVGARVETQYF. The chain is built from TRBV7-9 and TRBJ2-5, with a tentative D call TRBD1 (5 bases). The V gene's germline CDR1 is SEHNR and CDR2 FQNEAQ (reference sequence). The V and J ends lost 5 bases and 4 bases respectively, with 14 bases between them. The CDR3 has 14 residues.